This note documents a single T cell receptor (beta chain) sequence. This sample was taken from a study of blood T cell repertoires in COVID-19. The CDR3 contains 14 residues. The V end lost 5 bases, the J end lost 5 bases, and 13 bases lay between the germline ends. The germline V gene has CDR1 LNHDA and CDR2 SQIVND (reference sequence). TCRdb keeps only in-frame clones here, not all; method: immunoSEQ multiplex PCR. The repertoire includes under 130,000 clones, 65% to 80% of them detected once, and roughly 19% sits in the top ten. The sample consisted of peripheral blood. The receptor was isolated from a man in his sixties or seventies with active or convalescent COVID-19. The gene calls are TRBV19 and TRBJ1-5; D is perhaps TRBD1 (5 bases). The CDR3 loop reads CASSLQDSDQPQHF. In DNA, the CDR3 is TGTGCCAGTAGTCTCCAAGACAGTGATCAGCCCCAGCATTTT. Full variable domain (outside the CDR3, taken from reference TRBV19 and TRBJ1-5): DGGITQSPKYLFRKEGQNVTLSCEQNLNHDAMYWYRQDPGQGLRLIYYSQIVNDFQKGDIAEGYSVSREKKESFPLTVTSAQKNPTAFYLCASSLQDSDQPQHFGDGTRLSIL.